The entry below gives a single TCR beta chain sequence along with its context. The antigen remains unidentified. This sample is drawn from a study of OX40 agonist ivuxolimab in advanced cancers. Study results and limitations: On average, CD8+ T cells showed a greater number of expanded clones than CD4+. At doses 0.1 to 3.0 mg/kg, CD4+ and CD8+ clones expanded.

Sequencing was performed with immunoSEQ multiplex PCR; in TCRdb, only in-frame clones are kept and a portion is missing. The table has about 100,000 clones, just over 90% seen once. Specimen: CD4+ or CD8+ T cells sorted from blood, collected in a trial of the OX40 agonist ivuxolimab. This clonotype originated in an adult with an advanced solid tumor such as melanoma, head and neck, liver or kidney cancer.

The CDR3 protein is CASSEGTRSREQYF. CDR3 DNA: TGTGCCAGCTCTGAAGGGACTAGGAGCCGGGAGCAGTACTTC. V is TRBV28 and J is TRBJ2-7; TRBD2 matches at 8 bases. Germline CDR1 is MDHEN and CDR2 is SYDVKM. This CDR3 spans 14 amino acids. The V segment lost 8 bases and the J segment 7 bases; nucleotides outside the gene matches: 13.